One and the same sample provided the 31 T cell receptor beta chains below, sequenced in a study of CD8 T cells in Susac syndrome. RNA amounts of roughly 0.45 to 1 ug underwent reverse transcription with random hexamers. TCRdb itself ran the immunoSEQ multiplex PCR reads through MiXCR, one entry per CDR3 protein. There are about 170,000 distinct CDR3 sequences in the sample; 93% occur only once, and 0.09% to 0.1% lies in the top ten. The sample comprised CD4+ T cells from PBMCs. Receptor source: a human donor with multiple sclerosis.

CDR3 nucleotides: TGCAGCGCCTATGGGACAGCCACCAGTAACTATGGCTACACCTTC. It is translated as CSAYGTATSNYGYTF. J is TRBJ1-2 and V is TRBV29-1, with 7 bases identical to TRBD1. This CDR3 contains 15 residues. The germline gives CDR1 SQVTM, CDR2 ANQGSEA. The V gene end was trimmed by 7 bases and the J gene end by 1 base; junction bases not matched to a gene: 12. The variable domain in full, completed from reference TRBV29-1 and TRBJ1-2, reads SAVISQKPSRDICQRGTSLTIQCQVDSQVTMMFWYRQQPGQSLTLIATANQGSEATYESGFVIDKFPISRPNLTFSTLTVSNMSPEDSSIYLCSAYGTATSNYGYTFGSGTRLTVV.

The chain carries TRBV5-1 and TRBJ2-1, with D possibly matching TRBD1 (6 bases). The V and J ends lost 4 bases and 3 bases respectively, with 8 bases between them. CDR1 SGHRS and CDR2 YFSETQ come from the germline V gene. The CDR3 is 13 residues long. The CDR3 spells CASSQQGYNEQFF. CDR3 coding DNA: TGCGCCAGCAGCCAACAGGGCTACAATGAGCAGTTCTTC.

The rearrangement uses TRBV25-1 and TRBJ1-2; D gene uncertain. Trimming took 3 bases from V and 2 from J, leaving 19 bases between them. The CDR3 loop spans 17 amino acids. Per the germline V gene, CDR1 is MGHDK and CDR2 is SYGVNS. The CDR3 sequence: CASSDPPGRDGNYGYTF. In nucleotides, the CDR3 is TGTGCCAGCAGTGACCCCCCCGGAAGAGACGGGAACTATGGCTACACCTTC.

This sequence joins TRBV9 and TRBJ2-2; D gene unclear. The germline V gene encodes CDR1 SGDLS and CDR2 YYNGEE. The CDR3 spans 15 residues. Trimming left V 0 bases short and J 3 bases short, with 9 bases between. The CDR3 spells CASSVGRADTGELFF. Written as DNA, the CDR3 is TGTGCCAGCAGCGTAGGTAGGGCGGACACCGGGGAGCTGTTTTTT.

The chain couples TRBV29-1 to TRBJ2-7, with D possibly being TRBD1 (6 bases). The CDR3 sequence is 15 residues long. Trimming took off 6 bases at V and 1 base at J, with 19 bases between the two ends. Per the germline V gene, CDR1 is SQVTM and CDR2 is ANQGSEA. The CDR3 nucleotides read TGCAGCGTAGCAATGGGGGCCCTACTATCCTACGAGCAGTACTTC. Translated: CSVAMGALLSYEQYF.

The chain has TRBV6-2 or TRBV6-3 and TRBJ1-1, with D unresolved. Germline V gene data show CDR1 as MNHEY and CDR2 as SVGEGT. This CDR3 region has 14 residues. Trimming removed 4 bases from V and 1 base from J, with 10 bases in between. The CDR3 sequence is CASSFHGPNTEAFF. The CDR3 coding sequence is TGTGCCAGCAGTTTCCACGGACCGAACACTGAAGCTTTCTTT.

The chain is built from TRBV6-2 or TRBV6-3 and TRBJ2-5; D tentatively reads TRBD1 or TRBD2 (6 bases each). There are 16 residues in the CDR3. CDR1 is MNHEY and CDR2 is SVGEGT in the germline V gene. Trimming pared 0 bases from V and 9 bases from J, leaving 20 bases between. The CDR3, as DNA: TGTGCCAGCAGTTACTCGAATCCCCGGGGGCGGATGTCCCAGTACTTC. Its protein product is CASSYSNPRGRMSQYF.

This rearrangement joins TRBV30 to TRBJ2-3; D not resolved. The CDR3 extends over 13 amino acids. The V end lost 1 base, the J end lost 0 bases, and 5 bases lay between the germline ends. CDR1 is GTSNPN, CDR2 SVGIG, per germline (reference sequence). The CDR3 is CAWSEPSTDTQYF. CDR3 nucleotide sequence: TGTGCCTGGAGTGAGCCTAGCACAGATACGCAGTATTTT.

The CDR3 DNA is TGCAGCGTTGGGGACAGGGTTTATGGCTACACCTTC. Protein sequence: CSVGDRVYGYTF. The chain is built from TRBV29-1 and TRBJ1-2, with 9 bases that match TRBD1. The CDR3 is 12 residues long. Per the germline V gene, CDR1 is SQVTM and CDR2 is ANQGSEA. The V and J ends lost 4 bases and 5 bases, in that order; junction bases with no gene match: 2.

The sample holds one count of this clonotype. V and J are TRBV19 and TRBJ1-5, with D unclear. Germline V gene data show CDR1 as LNHDA and CDR2 as SQIVND (reference sequence). Trimming took off 1 base at V and 4 bases at J, with 8 bases between the two ends. The CDR3 has 14 amino acids. The CDR3 spells CASSIGTGNQPQHF. DNA of the CDR3: TGTGCCAGTAGTATAGGAACGGGGAATCAGCCCCAGCATTTT.

The V call is TRBV6-2 or TRBV6-3, the J call TRBJ1-2; the D is unclear. V dropped 4 bases and J dropped 2 bases, with 11 bases sitting between them. This CDR3 spans 14 amino acids. The germline V gene has CDR1 MNHEY and CDR2 SVGEGT. This CDR3 is CASSSPSVNYGYTF. The CDR3 coding sequence is TGTGCCAGCAGTTCCCCCTCAGTCAACTATGGCTACACCTTC.

The V call is TRBV10-2, the J call TRBJ1-1, with a weak D call TRBD1 (6 bases). Germline V CDR1 and CDR2: WSHSY, SAAADI. The length of the CDR3 is 12 residues. Trimming shortened V by 6 bases and J by 1 base, and 6 bases separated the two germline ends. CDR3 bases: TGCGCCAGCAGGGACAGGAACACTGAAGCTTTCTTT. It codes for CASRDRNTEAFF.

The chain recombines TRBV7-8 with TRBJ1-2; TRBD1 aligns across 9 bases. This CDR3 has 15 residues. Per the germline V gene, CDR1 is SGHVS and CDR2 is FQNEAQ. V was pared by 5 bases and J by 8 bases, with 12 bases of the junction left unmatched. CDR3 loop: CASSDYRDRVLGYTF. The DNA for the CDR3 is TGTGCCAGCAGCGATTACCGGGACAGGGTCTTAGGCTACACCTTC. The full variable domain, rest sourced from reference TRBV7-8 and TRBJ1-2, is GAGVSQSPRYKVAKRGQDVALRCDPISGHVSLFWYQQALGQGPEFLTYFQNEAQLDKSGLPSDRFFAERPEGSVSTLKIQRTQQEDSAVYLCASSDYRDRVLGYTFGSGTRLTVV.

The genes are TRBV20-1 and TRBJ1-1, with TRBD1 as a possible D gene (6 bases). This CDR3 is 13 amino acids long. The V gene's germline CDR1 is DFQATT and CDR2 SNEGSKA (reference sequence). Deletions cut 6 bases from V and 6 bases from J, with 17 bases between. CDR3 region: CSALQGGAAEAFF. Here the CDR3 DNA reads TGCAGTGCCCTACAAGGGGGGGCCGCTGAAGCTTTCTTT.

The rearrangement links TRBV4-2 to TRBJ1-2, with D hard to call. The germline V and J ends were trimmed by 2 bases and 5 bases, with 9 bases remaining between them. This CDR3 contains 13 residues. Germline V gene data show CDR1 as LGHNA and CDR2 as YNFKEQ. The CDR3 region has the DNA TGTGCCAGCAGCCAAAGTAACTCTTATGGCTACACCTTC. As protein: CASSQSNSYGYTF.

This chain joins TRBV4-1 and TRBJ1-3; D remains ambiguous. Germline CDR1 is MGHRA and CDR2 is YSYEKL. Deletions cut 1 base from V and 2 bases from J, with 15 bases between. The CDR3 has 17 amino acids. The CDR3 DNA reads TGCGCCAGCAGCCAAGTTACCTCCACCTCCACTGGAAACACCATATATTTT. Encoded protein: CASSQVTSTSTGNTIYF.

The chain employs TRBV2 and TRBJ2-7; D assignment may be TRBD1 or TRBD2 (5 bases each). The germline V gene has CDR1 SNHLY and CDR2 FYNNEI. The length of the CDR3 is 13 residues. Trimming removed 3 bases from V and 5 bases from J, with 11 bases in between. The CDR3 region has the DNA TGTGCCAGCAGTGATGAGGGCAGGGACGAGCAGTACTTC. It yields the protein CASSDEGRDEQYF. Based on the CDR3 plus reference TRBV2 and TRBJ2-7, the full variable domain is EPEVTQTPSHQVTQMGQEVILRCVPISNHLYFYWYRQILGQKVEFLVSFYNNEISEKSEIFDDQFSVERPDGSNFTLKIRSTKLEDSAMYFCASSDEGRDEQYFGPGTRLTVT.

V usage is TRBV10-3 and J usage is TRBJ1-1; D is uncertain. V was pared by 10 bases and J by 8 bases, with 14 bases between. The germline CDR1 and CDR2 sequences are ENHRY and SYGVKD. This CDR3 comprises 11 residues. The CDR3 reads CATRWNREAFF. CDR3 DNA: TGTGCCACCCGGTGGAACCGGGAAGCTTTCTTT.

This clonotype was found once. The chain couples TRBV5-1 to TRBJ2-1, with 9 bases identical to TRBD2. This CDR3 has 16 amino acids. After removal of 0 bases from V and 2 bases from J, the junction contained 3 bases not matched to a gene. CDR1 is SGHRS, CDR2 YFSETQ, per germline. CDR3 loop: CASSLDSSGAYNEQFF. CDR3 DNA sequence: TGCGCCAGCAGCTTGGATTCTAGCGGGGCCTACAATGAGCAGTTCTTC.

The chain carries TRBV12-3 or TRBV12-4 and TRBJ2-2; D ambiguous. There are 13 residues in the CDR3. Between the trimmed V and J ends, which lost 3 bases and 6 bases, there was a span of 8 bases. The CDR3 bases are TGTGCCAGCAGTTTCTGGGGATCCGGGGAGCTGTTTTTT. Amino acid sequence: CASSFWGSGELFF.

The chain carries TRBV12-3 or TRBV12-4 and TRBJ2-3; 8 bases match TRBD2. This CDR3 has 15 residues. After removal of 6 bases from V and 1 base from J, the junction contained 6 bases not matched to a gene. CDR3 DNA sequence: TGTGCCAGCAGACGATTAGCGGGACGCACAGATACGCAGTATTTT. Translated: CASRRLAGRTDTQYF.

The V gene is TRBV20-1, the J gene TRBJ2-1, with no clear D. The V end was cut by 6 bases, the J end by 5 bases, with 14 bases between. Germline V gene lookup returns CDR1 DFQATT and CDR2 SNEGSKA (reference sequence). This CDR3 contains 13 residues. DNA of the CDR3: TGCAGTGCCCACACCCGGGCGGACAATGAGCAGTTCTTC. As protein: CSAHTRADNEQFF.

The chain couples TRBV3-1 to TRBJ2-7; TRBD1 agrees at 8 bases. The CDR3 consists of 13 residues. Germline assignment: CDR1 LGHDT and CDR2 YNNKEL (reference sequence). Germline trimming cut 4 bases from V and 7 bases from J; bases unmatched to any gene: 6. DNA for the CDR3: TGTGCCAGCAGCCTGACAGGGGCCGGGGAGCAGTACTTC. Translation gives CASSLTGAGEQYF.

The rearrangement links TRBV25-1 to TRBJ2-7, with D perhaps TRBD1 or TRBD2 (6 bases each). The V and J ends lost 5 bases and 4 bases respectively, with 12 bases between them. This CDR3 is built from 13 residues. Germline CDR1 MGHDK, CDR2 SYGVNS. The CDR3 reads CASSKGGIYEQYF. The CDR3 nucleotides are TGTGCCAGCAGTAAGGGGGGTATTTACGAGCAGTACTTC.

The chain combines TRBV10-3 with TRBJ1-2, with 7 bases lining up with TRBD1. The J segment lost 4 bases and the V segment lost 7 bases, leaving 9 bases of the junction unmatched. The CDR3 totals 14 residues. Germline CDR1 ENHRY, CDR2 SYGVKD. The CDR3 sequence is CAINEGAGLYGYTF. In DNA, the CDR3 is TGTGCCATCAACGAGGGGGCGGGACTCTATGGCTACACCTTC.

The chain combines TRBV4-3 with TRBJ2-1; D remains ambiguous. The germline V gene encodes CDR1 LGHNA and CDR2 YSLEER. V was pared by 0 bases and J by 6 bases, with 15 bases between. This CDR3 has 16 residues. In DNA form, the CDR3 reads TGCGCCAGCAGCCAAGATCAAGCTTTGGCCCCCAATGAGCAGTTCTTC. This sequence encodes CASSQDQALAPNEQFF.

The chain joins TRBV28 to TRBJ1-4; the match to TRBD1 covers 7 bases. This CDR3 spans 15 amino acids. V trimming: 5 bases; J trimming: 1 base; junction bases outside the gene matches: 4. The germline V gene has CDR1 MDHEN and CDR2 SYDVKM. The CDR3 reads CASSPYRGTNEKLFF. For the CDR3, the DNA is TGTGCCAGCAGTCCGTACAGGGGAACTAATGAAAAACTGTTTTTT.

The chain uses TRBV4-1 and TRBJ2-3; 15 bases are shared with TRBD2. V gave up 4 bases and J gave up 2 bases; unmatched junction bases: 10. This CDR3 has 19 residues. Germline CDR1 reads MGHRA; CDR2 reads YSYEKL. This CDR3 reads CASSRFGTSGRFYTDTQYF. In DNA, the CDR3 is TGCGCCAGCAGCCGCTTTGGGACTAGCGGGAGGTTTTACACAGATACGCAGTATTTT.

The rearrangement links TRBV5-1 to TRBJ1-5; weak D call: TRBD1 (6 bases). Germline V gene sequence: CDR1 SGHRS, CDR2 YFSETQ. The ends were cut back, 1 base at V and 6 bases at J, with 11 bases in the middle. CDR3 length equals 14 residues. The CDR3 DNA reads TGCGCCAGCAGCTTGATACAGGGCGGTCAGCCCCAGCATTTT. The encoded protein is CASSLIQGGQPQHF.

This chain connects TRBV6-5 to TRBJ2-6, with D hard to call. The CDR3 is made up of 15 amino acids. Germline V gene sequence: CDR1 MNHEY, CDR2 SVGAGI. V was trimmed by 7 bases and J by 4 bases, leaving 14 bases between them. The CDR3 DNA reads as TGTGCCAGCATGCCCATACGTGCCGGGGCCAACGTCCTGACTTTC. This sequence encodes CASMPIRAGANVLTF.

The chain joins TRBV5-4 to TRBJ2-5; 11 bases line up with TRBD1. Trimming cost V 4 bases and J 4 bases; bases outside gene matches: 9. Germline V lookup: CDR1 SGHNT, CDR2 YYREEE (reference sequence). The CDR3 has 16 amino acids. CDR3 amino acids: CASSLGTGGFGETQYF. In nucleotides, the CDR3 is TGTGCCAGCAGCCTGGGGACAGGGGGGTTCGGAGAGACCCAGTACTTC.